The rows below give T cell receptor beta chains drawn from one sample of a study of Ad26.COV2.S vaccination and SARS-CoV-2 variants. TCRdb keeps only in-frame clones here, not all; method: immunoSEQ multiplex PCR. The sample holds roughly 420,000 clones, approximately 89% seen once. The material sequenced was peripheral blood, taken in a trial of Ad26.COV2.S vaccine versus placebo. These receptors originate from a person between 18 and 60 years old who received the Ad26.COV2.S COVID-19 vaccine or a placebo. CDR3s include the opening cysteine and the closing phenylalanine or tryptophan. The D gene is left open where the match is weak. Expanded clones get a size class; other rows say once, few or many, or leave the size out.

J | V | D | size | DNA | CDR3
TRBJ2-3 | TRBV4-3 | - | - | TGCGCCAGCAGCCAAGACAGCCGTACAGATACGCAGTATTTT | CASSQDSRTDTQYF
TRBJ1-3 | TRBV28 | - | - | TGTGCCAGCACCGGGGTCGGGTCTGGAAACACCATATATTTT | CASTGVGSGNTIYF
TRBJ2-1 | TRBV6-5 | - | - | TGTGCCAGCAGCCGAAGTACAGGTGGACAGTTCTTC | CASSRSTGGQFF
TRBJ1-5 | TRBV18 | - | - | TGTGCCAGCTCACCGAGCATCCTAGTTGGGAGCAATCAGCCCCAGCATTTT | CASSPSILVGSNQPQHF
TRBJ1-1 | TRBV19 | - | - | TGTGCCAGTAGTATATTCGGGATTGAAGCTTTCTTT | CASSIFGIEAFF
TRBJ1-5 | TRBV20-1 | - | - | TGCAGTGCTCCCTTCGGTCAGCCCCAGCATTTT | CSAPFGQPQHF
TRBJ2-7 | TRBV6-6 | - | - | TGTGCCAGCAGTTACTCGGAGTCCATGGAGCAGTACTTC | CASSYSESMEQYF
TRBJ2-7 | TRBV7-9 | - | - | TGTGCCAGCAGCTGGGACTTTAACCCGGAGCAGTACTTC | CASSWDFNPEQYF
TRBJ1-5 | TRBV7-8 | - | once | TGTGCCAGCACCGGACAGCAGCATTTGAATCAGCCCCAGCATTTT | CASTGQQHLNQPQHF
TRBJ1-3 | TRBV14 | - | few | TGTGCCAGCAGACAACAGGGAGGTGGAAACACCATATATTTT | CASRQQGGGNTIYF
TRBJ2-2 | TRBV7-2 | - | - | TGTGCCAGCACCTCACGGACGAACACCGGGGAGCTGTTTTTT | CASTSRTNTGELFF
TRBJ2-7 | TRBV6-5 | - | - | TGTGCCACAAGGGACCCCGTTAACGAGCAGTACTTC | CATRDPVNEQYF
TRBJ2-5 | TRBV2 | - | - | TGTGCCAGCAGTGAATACTTCCAGACCCAGTACTTC | CASSEYFQTQYF
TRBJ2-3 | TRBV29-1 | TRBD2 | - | TGCAGCGTTGAAGGAGGGCGGGGGAGCACAGATACGCAGTATTTT | CSVEGGRGSTDTQYF
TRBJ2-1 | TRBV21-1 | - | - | TGTGCCAGTGACAGGGGGACCAGCTATGAGCAGTTCTTC | CASDRGTSYEQFF
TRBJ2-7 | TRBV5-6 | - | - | TGTGCCAGCAGCTCGGGACCCCTTGGGTACGAGCAGTACTTC | CASSSGPLGYEQYF
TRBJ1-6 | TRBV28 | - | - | TGTGCCAGCAGTCCCCCTGGGGGGGCCCTCCACTTT | CASSPPGGALHF
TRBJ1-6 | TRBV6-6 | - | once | TGTGCCAGCAGTTACTCGATTACAGACTATAATTCACCCCTCCACTTT | CASSYSITDYNSPLHF
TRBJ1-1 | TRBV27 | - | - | TGTGCCACCCGCGCGGCGGCCGACAGGTACGCTGAAGCTTTCTTT | CATRAAADRYAEAFF
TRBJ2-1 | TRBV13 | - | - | TGTGCCAGCAGGAAGTTGGGTCGGGGCAGCTCCAATGAGCAGTTCTTC | CASRKLGRGSSNEQFF
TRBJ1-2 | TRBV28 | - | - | TGTGCCAGCAGTTTAGGACCGGGACCGGACTATGGCTACACCTTC | CASSLGPGPDYGYTF
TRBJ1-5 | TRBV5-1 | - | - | TGCGCCAGCAGCAAGGAAGCAAATCAGCCCCAGCATTTT | CASSKEANQPQHF
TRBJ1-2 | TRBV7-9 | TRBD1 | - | TGTGCCAGCAGCTTAGCCGGGACAGGGGGGGCCTATGGCTACACCTTC | CASSLAGTGGAYGYTF
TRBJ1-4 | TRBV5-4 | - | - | TGTGCCAGCAGCTTGGACAGCTGGGAACTGTTTTTT | CASSLDSWELFF
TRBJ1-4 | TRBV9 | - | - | TGTGCCAGCAGCGTAGATGGACAGCGTAATGAAAAACTGTTTTTT | CASSVDGQRNEKLFF
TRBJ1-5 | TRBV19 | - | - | TGTGCCAGTAGTATAGATTCTGGGGGAGGACAGCCCCAGCATTTT | CASSIDSGGGQPQHF
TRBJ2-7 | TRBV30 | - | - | TGTGCCTGGAGATGGCAGGGGAACCACGAGCAGTACTTC | CAWRWQGNHEQYF
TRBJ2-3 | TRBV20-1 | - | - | TGCAGTGCTAGTTCTGCGGAAAGAATGGGGGATACGCAGTATTTT | CSASSAERMGDTQYF
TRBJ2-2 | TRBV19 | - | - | TGTGCCACCTCCGGGACACCGAACACCGGGGAGCTGTTTTTT | CATSGTPNTGELFF
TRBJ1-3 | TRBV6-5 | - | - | TGTGCCAGCAGCAATCGCAGGGGCACTGGAAACACCATATATTTT | CASSNRRGTGNTIYF
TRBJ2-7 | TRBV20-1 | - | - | TGCAGTGCTAGTCTTGCGGCGGCTAGCCGGGCCTACGAGCAGTACTTC | CSASLAAASRAYEQYF
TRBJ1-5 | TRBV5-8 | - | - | TGTGCCAGCAGCTCACTCAATCAGCCCCAGCATTTT | CASSSLNQPQHF
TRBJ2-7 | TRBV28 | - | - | TGTGCCAGCAGCCCCCGGATCCTCATGCGCTACGAGCAGTACTTC | CASSPRILMRYEQYF
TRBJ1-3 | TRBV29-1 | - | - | TGCAGCGCAACTCGGGCCGGAGGAAACACCATATATTTT | CSATRAGGNTIYF
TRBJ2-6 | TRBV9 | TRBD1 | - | TGTGCCAGCAGCGTGGACAGGATCGGCTCTGGGGCCAACGTCCTGACTTTC | CASSVDRIGSGANVLTF
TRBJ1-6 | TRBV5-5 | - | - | TGTGCCAGCAGCCTAGGGAGTTCCTATAATTCACCCCTCCACTTT | CASSLGSSYNSPLHF
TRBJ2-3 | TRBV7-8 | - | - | TGTGCCAGCAGCCAAGGGACTAGCACAGATACGCAGTATTTT | CASSQGTSTDTQYF
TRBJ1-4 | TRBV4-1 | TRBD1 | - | TGCGCCAGCAGCCAAGATCCACAGGGGGCGGATAAACTGTTTTTT | CASSQDPQGADKLFF
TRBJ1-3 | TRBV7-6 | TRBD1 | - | TGTGCCAGCAGCTTAGCCCCGGGACAGAGCTCTGGAAACACCATATATTTT | CASSLAPGQSSGNTIYF
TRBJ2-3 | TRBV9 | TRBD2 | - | TGTGCCAGCAGCAAAAATCCGGGACTAGTGCCAGATACGCAGTATTTT | CASSKNPGLVPDTQYF
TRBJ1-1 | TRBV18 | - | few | TGTGCCAGCTCAGACTCCCCGGGGAGGACTGAAGCTTTCTTT | CASSDSPGRTEAFF
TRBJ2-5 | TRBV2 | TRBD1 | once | TGTGCCAGCAGTGTCCCCCCGGACAGGCACGTGACCCAGTACTTC | CASSVPPDRHVTQYF
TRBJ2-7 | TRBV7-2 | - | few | TGTGCCAGCAGCTTAGCAGGCAGCTCGTACGAGCAGTACTTC | CASSLAGSSYEQYF
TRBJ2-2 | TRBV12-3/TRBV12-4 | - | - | TGTGCCAGCTCTGACGGGGAGCTGTTTTTT | CASSDGELFF